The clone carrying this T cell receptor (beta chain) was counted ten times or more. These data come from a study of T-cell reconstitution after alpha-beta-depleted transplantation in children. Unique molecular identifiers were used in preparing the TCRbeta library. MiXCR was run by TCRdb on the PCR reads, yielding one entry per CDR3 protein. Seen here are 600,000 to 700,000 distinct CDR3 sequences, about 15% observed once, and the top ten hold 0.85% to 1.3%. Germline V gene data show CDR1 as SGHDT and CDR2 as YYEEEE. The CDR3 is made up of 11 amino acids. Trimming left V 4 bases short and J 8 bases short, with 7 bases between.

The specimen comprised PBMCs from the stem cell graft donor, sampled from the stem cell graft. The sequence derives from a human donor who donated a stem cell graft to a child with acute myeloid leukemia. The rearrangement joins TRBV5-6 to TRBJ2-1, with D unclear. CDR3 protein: CASSRQDEQFF. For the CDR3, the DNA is TGTGCCAGCAGCCGCCAGGATGAGCAGTTCTTC.